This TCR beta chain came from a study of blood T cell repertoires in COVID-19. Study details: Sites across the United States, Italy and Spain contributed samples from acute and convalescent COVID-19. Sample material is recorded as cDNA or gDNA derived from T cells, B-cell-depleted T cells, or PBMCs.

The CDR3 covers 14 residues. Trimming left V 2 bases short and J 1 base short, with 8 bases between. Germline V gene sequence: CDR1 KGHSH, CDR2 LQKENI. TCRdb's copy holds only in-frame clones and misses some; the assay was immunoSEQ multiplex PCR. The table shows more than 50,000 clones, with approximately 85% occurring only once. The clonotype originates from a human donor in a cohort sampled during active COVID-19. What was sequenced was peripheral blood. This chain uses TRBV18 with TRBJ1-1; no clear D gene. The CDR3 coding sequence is TGTGCCAGCTCACCAGTTCGGGGGAACACTGAAGCTTTCTTT. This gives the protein CASSPVRGNTEAFF. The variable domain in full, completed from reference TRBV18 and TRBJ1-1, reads NAGVMQNPRHLVRRRGQEARLRCSPMKGHSHVYWYRQLPEEGLKFMVYLQKENIIDESGMPKERFSAEFPKEGPSILRIQQVVRGDSAAYFCASSPVRGNTEAFFGQGTRLTVV.